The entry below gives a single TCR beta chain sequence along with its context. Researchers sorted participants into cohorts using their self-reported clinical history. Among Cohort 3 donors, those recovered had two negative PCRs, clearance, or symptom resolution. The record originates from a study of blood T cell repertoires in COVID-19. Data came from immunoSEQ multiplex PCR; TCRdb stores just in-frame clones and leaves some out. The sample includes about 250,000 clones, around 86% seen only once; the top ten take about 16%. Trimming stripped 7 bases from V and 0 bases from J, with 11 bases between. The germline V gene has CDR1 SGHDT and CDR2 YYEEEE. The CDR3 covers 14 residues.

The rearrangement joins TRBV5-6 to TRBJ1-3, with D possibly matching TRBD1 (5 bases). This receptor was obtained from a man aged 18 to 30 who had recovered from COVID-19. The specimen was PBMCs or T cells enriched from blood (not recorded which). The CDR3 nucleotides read TGTGCCAGCTTTTCTCAGGGCTCTGGAAACACCATATATTTT. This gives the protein CASFSQGSGNTIYF.